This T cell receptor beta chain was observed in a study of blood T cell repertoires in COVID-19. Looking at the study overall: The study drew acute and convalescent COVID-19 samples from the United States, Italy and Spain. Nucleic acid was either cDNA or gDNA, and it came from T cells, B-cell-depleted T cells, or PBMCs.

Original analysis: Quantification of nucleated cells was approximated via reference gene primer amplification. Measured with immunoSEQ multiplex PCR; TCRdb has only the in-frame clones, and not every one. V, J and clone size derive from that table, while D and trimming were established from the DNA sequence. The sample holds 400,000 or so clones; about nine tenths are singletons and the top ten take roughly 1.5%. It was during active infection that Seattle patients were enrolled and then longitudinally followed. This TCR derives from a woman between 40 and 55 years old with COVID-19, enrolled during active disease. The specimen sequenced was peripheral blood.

The CDR3 reads CASSPRGQGIGEQYF. Written as DNA, the CDR3 is TGTGCCAGCTCACCTCGGGGACAGGGCATTGGCGAGCAGTACTTC. The chain carries TRBV18 and TRBJ2-7; 9 nucleotides line up with TRBD1. The CDR3 extends over 15 amino acids. J gave up 6 bases and V 3 bases, and 9 bases lay outside the gene matches. Per the germline V gene, CDR1 is KGHSH and CDR2 is LQKENI.